This T cell receptor beta chain was identified during a study of blood T cells in healthy people across ages. This clonotype has a handful of counts. Its antigen remains unknown. V lost 3 bases and J 9 bases, leaving 15 bases between the germline ends. The CDR3 runs 14 residues. The germline V gene encodes CDR1 MDHEN and CDR2 SYDVKM. Per-sample PBMC isolation yielded at least 6.5 million cells. Per sample, extraction of total RNA gave at least 6 micrograms in every case. Study outcomes and limitations: Underestimates were what the diversity estimates from one million T cells were considered to be. Correlation between TCR beta diversity and naive T cell percentage was strong.

With a J-beta primer mix and a sample-barcoded 5' primer, a second PCR ran about 7 to 11 cycles. In TCRdb, the 5' RACE reads were re-called with MiXCR into one record per CDR3 protein. The table has about 1,800,000 distinct CDR3 sequences, 25% to 30% seen once. This receptor was obtained from a woman aged 30 to 39 in good health. The material sequenced was blood. V usage is TRBV28 and J usage is TRBJ2-4; D is perhaps TRBD2 (6 bases). In DNA, the CDR3 is TGTGCCAGCAGTTTGTCGGGGGTGGGTGGCATTCAGTACTTC. It encodes CASSLSGVGGIQYF.